These 9 T cell receptor beta chains were sequenced from one sample in a study of blood T cells in healthy people across ages. The authors ran a second PCR of roughly 7 to 11 cycles using a sample-barcoded 5' primer and a J-beta primer mix. TCRdb re-derived calls from the 5' RACE reads in MiXCR, one entry per CDR3 protein. The sample comprises around 1,800,000 distinct CDR3 sequences, around 42% of which are singletons, and roughly 24% rests with the top ten. The material sequenced was blood. The receptors shown here come from a human donor in good health.

This chain joins TRBV7-2 and TRBJ2-3; D not resolved. Germline V gene sequence: CDR1 SGHTA, CDR2 FQGNSA. Trimming left V 3 bases short and J 2 bases short, with 15 bases between. The CDR3 extends over 16 amino acids. The CDR3 here is CASSFPVRAYTDTQYF. CDR3 sequence (DNA): TGTGCCAGCAGCTTCCCGGTTAGGGCTTACACAGATACGCAGTATTTT. The complete variable domain, with remaining parts taken from reference TRBV7-2 and TRBJ2-3, reads GAGVSQSPSNKVTEKGKDVELRCDPISGHTALYWYRQSLGQGLEFLIYFQGNSAPDKSGLPSDRFSAERTGGSVSTLTIQRTQQEDSAVYLCASSFPVRAYTDTQYFGPGTRLTVL.

In its sample, this clonotype was seen a few times. The genes are TRBV6-4 and TRBJ1-5; 7 bases fit TRBD1. Per the germline V gene, CDR1 is MRHNA and CDR2 is SNTAGT. The CDR3 extends over 15 amino acids. Germline trimming cut 6 bases from V and 7 bases from J; bases unmatched to any gene: 12. For the CDR3, the DNA is TGTGCCAGCAGCCGGGACAGTAATAAGGGGCAGCCCCAGCATTTT. Translation: CASSRDSNKGQPQHF.

V and J are TRBV7-2 and TRBJ1-1; D gene unclear. Germline V gene sequence: CDR1 SGHTA, CDR2 FQGNSA. V lost 2 bases and J 2 bases, leaving 9 bases between the germline ends. The CDR3 totals 14 residues. CDR3 residues: CASSLYRINTEAFF. CDR3 bases: TGTGCCAGCAGCTTATACCGCATAAACACTGAAGCTTTCTTT.

The chain combines TRBV2 with TRBJ2-1, with 10 bases lining up with TRBD2. Germline-derived CDR1 and CDR2 are SNHLY and FYNNEI. CDR3 length: 13 amino acids. Unmatched junction bases numbered 4, after V lost 7 bases and J lost 7 bases. The CDR3 DNA is TGTGCCAGCATAGCGGGGGGCTCAAATGAGCAGTTCTTC. This gives the protein CASIAGGSNEQFF.

In this sample, this clonotype turned up a few times. This chain links TRBV6-6 with TRBJ2-1; perhaps TRBD1 as D (6 bases). Germline V gene sequence: CDR1 MNHNY, CDR2 SVGAGI (reference sequence). CDR3 size: 13 residues. The V gene lost 11 bases and the J gene lost 5 bases, with 16 bases spanning the gap. The CDR3 DNA is TGTGCCTCTAACAGGGTGGACCACAATGAGCAGTTCTTC. Translation gives CASNRVDHNEQFF.

The J gene is TRBJ1-1, the V gene TRBV7-2; weak D call: TRBD1 (5 bases). Trimming took off 7 bases at V and 2 bases at J, with 17 bases between the two ends. CDR1 is SGHTA, CDR2 FQGNSA, per germline. CDR3 length equals 15 residues. As DNA, the CDR3 is TGTGCCAGCATTTGGACACGAGGACAAAACACTGAAGCTTTCTTT. This sequence encodes CASIWTRGQNTEAFF.

CDR3 sequence (DNA): TGCAGCGTTGATGGGGACACAAACTCCTACGAGCAGTACTTC. Translated, it gives CSVDGDTNSYEQYF. This chain joins TRBV29-1 and TRBJ2-7; D is possibly TRBD1 (6 bases). CDR1 and CDR2 (germline): SQVTM, ANQGSEA. V was clipped by 3 bases and J by 0 bases, with 12 bases between them. CDR3 length: 14 amino acids.

This sequence joins TRBV7-9 and TRBJ1-1; D is perhaps TRBD1 (5 bases). Germline CDR1 and CDR2: SEHNR and FQNEAQ (reference sequence). V lost 2 bases, J lost 4 bases, and 14 bases lay in between. The CDR3 consists of 15 residues. As DNA, the CDR3 is TGTGCCAGCAGCTTACCCCTCGGGGGGAGCACTGAAGCTTTCTTT. Translated, it gives CASSLPLGGSTEAFF. The entire variable domain, with the rest obtained from reference TRBV7-9 and TRBJ1-1, is as follows: DTGVSQNPRHKITKRGQNVTFRCDPISEHNRLYWYRQTLGQGPEFLTYFQNEAQLEKSRLLSDRFSAERPKGSFSTLEIQRTEQGDSAMYLCASSLPLGGSTEAFFGQGTRLTVV.

The V gene is TRBV7-8, the J gene TRBJ2-7, with D possibly TRBD2 on 6 matching bases. Looked up from germline, CDR1 is SGHVS and CDR2 is FQNEAQ. This CDR3 contains 15 residues. Between the trimmed V and J ends, which lost 1 base and 3 bases, there was a span of 13 bases. The CDR3 nucleotides are TGTGCCAGCAGCTTAGGAGGTAGCGGCCTCTACGAGCAGTACTTC. It encodes CASSLGGSGLYEQYF.